These 15 T cell receptor beta chains originate from one sample sequenced in a study of T cell responses to AZD1222 COVID-19 vaccine. Produced via immunoSEQ multiplex PCR; TCRdb's table is partial and in-frame only. This sample has about 120,000 clones, with around nine tenths found just once. The sequencing used peripheral blood, collected 28 days after the second dose of the MenACWY control vaccine. Every receptor here comes from an adult who received the MenACWY meningococcal vaccine as a control.

The chain recombines TRBV6-1 with TRBJ2-7; D uncertain. CDR1 is MNHNS and CDR2 is SASEGT in the germline V gene. Trimming took 2 bases from V and 4 from J, leaving 15 bases between them. The length of the CDR3 is 15 residues. This CDR3 reads CASSELGLLGYEQYF. CDR3 nucleotides: TGTGCCAGCAGTGAATTAGGGTTGCTCGGGTACGAGCAGTACTTC.

This chain connects TRBV4-2 to TRBJ2-7; 7 nucleotides match TRBD2. The germline V gene encodes CDR1 LGHNA and CDR2 YNFKEQ. V lost 4 bases, J lost 0 bases, and 15 bases stayed unmatched. This CDR3 comprises 18 residues. The CDR3 spells CASSPYLLVSGDSYEQYF. The CDR3 nucleotides are TGTGCCAGCAGCCCCTATCTTTTGGTAAGCGGGGACTCCTACGAGCAGTACTTC.

The V gene is TRBV7-3, the J gene TRBJ1-1; D perhaps matches TRBD1 (6 bases). The CDR3 contains 13 residues. Trimming took off 5 bases at V and 5 bases at J, with 12 bases between the two ends. Looked up from germline, CDR1 is SGHTA and CDR2 is FQGTGA. Written as DNA, the CDR3 is TGTGCCAGCAGCCCATCAGGGGAAACTGAAGCTTTCTTT. It codes for CASSPSGETEAFF.

V and J are TRBV6-5 and TRBJ2-1; TRBD2 matches at 14 bases. V was clipped by 9 bases and J by 7 bases; unmatched bases: 8. The CDR3 contains 15 residues. Looked up from germline, CDR1 is MNHEY and CDR2 is SVGAGI. The CDR3 sequence is CASPTGLAGGNEQFF. In DNA form, the CDR3 reads TGTGCCAGTCCTACTGGACTAGCGGGAGGAAATGAGCAGTTCTTC.

The gene calls are TRBV20-1 and TRBJ2-7; 10 bases agree with TRBD2. The CDR3 spans 13 residues. The junction had 1 base not matched to a gene; V was cut back by 3 bases and J by 2 bases. Looked up from germline, CDR1 is DFQATT and CDR2 is SNEGSKA (reference sequence). The CDR3 sequence: CSASTSGAYEQYV. CDR3 sequence (DNA): TGCAGTGCTAGTACTAGCGGGGCCTACGAGCAGTACGTC.

The V gene is TRBV28, the J gene TRBJ2-1; 12 bases map to TRBD1. The CDR3 is 18 amino acids. In germline, CDR1 is MDHEN, CDR2 SYDVKM. V lost 5 bases and J lost 5; bases outside the gene matches: 13. The DNA for the CDR3 is TGTGCCAGCAGTCCCCCCGGGACAGGGGGCGCCGAGGACAATGAGCAGTTCTTC. Translating it yields CASSPPGTGGAEDNEQFF.

This sequence joins TRBV7-9 and TRBJ1-2; 9 bases map to TRBD1. CDR1 is SEHNR and CDR2 is FQNEAQ in the germline V gene (reference sequence). V lost 7 bases to trimming and J lost 8 bases; unmatched junction nucleotides: 11. The CDR3 runs 14 residues. The CDR3 region is CASTGTGKAEGYTF. Written as DNA, the CDR3 is TGTGCCAGCACCGGGACAGGGAAGGCGGAGGGCTACACCTTC.

This clone was detected only once. The chain is built from TRBV5-1 and TRBJ1-3; D not resolved. The V and J ends lost 5 bases and 1 base respectively, with 10 bases between them. The germline V gene encodes CDR1 SGHRS and CDR2 YFSETQ. The CDR3 is made up of 14 amino acids. DNA of the CDR3: TGCGCCAGCAGTGCGGGGTCGTCTGGAAACACCATATATTTT. Translation gives CASSAGSSGNTIYF. Using reference TRBV5-1 and TRBJ1-3 for the parts outside the CDR3, the full variable domain is KAGVTQTPRYLIKTRGQQVTLSCSPISGHRSVSWYQQTPGQGLQFLFEYFSETQRNKGNFPGRFSGRQFSNSRSEMNVSTLELGDSALYLCASSAGSSGNTIYFGEGSWLTVV.

CDR3 residues: CASSYKGTNYGYTF. The CDR3 DNA follows: TGTGCCAGCAGCTATAAAGGGACTAACTATGGCTACACCTTC. The V and J genes are TRBV5-4 and TRBJ1-2; the D is unclear. Germline V gene sequence: CDR1 SGHNT, CDR2 YYREEE (reference sequence). V lost 3 bases and J 0 bases, leaving 9 bases between the germline ends. The CDR3 totals 14 residues.

The rearrangement links TRBV5-4 to TRBJ2-7, with D unresolved. V lost 4 bases, J lost 2 bases, and 13 bases lay in between. The CDR3 length is 14 residues. CDR1 is SGHNT, CDR2 YYREEE, per germline (reference sequence). Written as DNA, the CDR3 is TGTGCCAGCAGCCGTGGCGTAGGGACCTACGAGCAGTACGTC. It specifies CASSRGVGTYEQYV.

V gene TRBV6-1 combines with J gene TRBJ2-2; D uncertain. This CDR3 has 14 amino acids. Per the germline V gene, CDR1 is MNHNS and CDR2 is SASEGT. The V and J ends lost 1 base and 8 bases respectively, with 11 bases between them. The CDR3 reads CASSEDSPGGELFF. In nucleotides, the CDR3 is TGTGCCAGCAGTGAAGATAGTCCGGGTGGGGAGCTGTTTTTT.

This chain uses TRBV5-4 with TRBJ2-7; 11 nucleotides align to TRBD2. The CDR3 sequence is 16 residues long. J was trimmed by 4 bases and V by 3 bases; bases with no gene match: 9. Per germline, CDR1 SGHNT and CDR2 YYREEE (reference sequence). The DNA for the CDR3 is TGTGCCAGCAGCTATAACGTAGCGGGAGGGCCGTACGAGCAGTACTTC. Translating it yields CASSYNVAGGPYEQYF.

The rearrangement uses TRBV28 and TRBJ1-2, with 11 bases identical to TRBD1. V lost 5 bases, J lost 5 bases, and 7 bases stayed unmatched. This CDR3 has 15 amino acids. Germline CDR1 MDHEN, CDR2 SYDVKM. The CDR3 protein is CASSIGTGGYYGYTF. CDR3 nucleotides: TGTGCCAGCAGTATAGGGACAGGGGGGTATTATGGCTACACCTTC.

This clone appeared a single time. Written as DNA, the CDR3 is TGTGCCAGCAGTGAAGGGGGACAGGCGTTCTACGAGCAGTACTTC. Translation: CASSEGGQAFYEQYF. The gene calls are TRBV2 and TRBJ2-7; TRBD1 matches 8 bases. The germline CDR1 and CDR2 sequences are SNHLY and FYNNEI. V shed 1 base and J 3 bases; nucleotides not matched to a gene: 5. The CDR3 extends over 15 amino acids.

This rearrangement joins TRBV3-1 (or the pseudogene TRBV3-2) to TRBJ2-1; 9 nucleotides match TRBD1. This CDR3 spans 14 amino acids. From germline, CDR1 is LGHDT and CDR2 YNNKEL (reference sequence). The V and J ends lost 3 bases and 8 bases, in that order; junction bases with no gene match: 5. This CDR3 reads CASSHGQGYHEQFF. The CDR3 DNA sequence: TGTGCCAGCAGCCACGGACAGGGGTACCATGAGCAGTTCTTC.